The sequence of this T cell receptor beta chain was determined in a study of T cells in Graves' hyperthyroidism and ophthalmopathy. Overall study results and limits: Among clonotypes expanded in thyroid above 0.001, most were also found in blood.

TCR beta CDR3 region amplification was performed from RNA transcripts. TCR CDR3 underwent first-round RT-PCR with the HTBI primer set. TCRdb called the multiplex PCR reads again in MiXCR, with one record for every CDR3 protein. The table shows over 650,000 distinct CDR3 sequences, with less than 45% occurring only once. This clonotype occurred a few times. Its antigen is currently unknown. Trimming cost V 5 bases and J 5 bases, with 12 bases left between them. Looked up from germline, CDR1 is DFQATT and CDR2 is SNEGSKA (reference sequence). This CDR3 comprises 13 residues. The sequenced sample was peripheral blood or thyroid tissue (not recorded which). The chain joins TRBV20-1 to TRBJ1-4; D is unclear. The sequence was obtained from an adult man with Graves' disease, either hyperthyroidism or ophthalmopathy (not recorded which). CDR3 in amino acids: CSALVGGNEKLFF. The CDR3, as DNA: TGCAGTGCTTTAGTGGGTGGGAATGAAAAACTGTTTTTT.